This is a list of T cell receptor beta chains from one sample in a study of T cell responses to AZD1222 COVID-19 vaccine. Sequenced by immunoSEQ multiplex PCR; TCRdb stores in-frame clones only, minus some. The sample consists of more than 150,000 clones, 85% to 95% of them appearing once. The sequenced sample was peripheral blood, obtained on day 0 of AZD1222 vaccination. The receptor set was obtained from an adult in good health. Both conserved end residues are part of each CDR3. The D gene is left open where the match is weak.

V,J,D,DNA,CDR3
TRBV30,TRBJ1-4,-,TGTGCCTGGAGTGTATTCGGGGTCCAGGGTAGAAAACTGTTTTTT,CAWSVFGVQGRKLFF
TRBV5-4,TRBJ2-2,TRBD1,TGTGCCAGCAGCTTGGTGACAGGGTCCGGCGAGCTGTTTTTT,CASSLVTGSGELFF
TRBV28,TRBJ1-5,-,TGTGCCAGCAGCATAGCAACAGTCCCGGGGAAGGGACAATTT,CASSIATVPGKGQF
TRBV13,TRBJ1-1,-,TGTGCCAGCGGGGGCGGGCAGGACACTGAAGCTTTCTTT,CASGGGQDTEAFF
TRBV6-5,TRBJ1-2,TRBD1,TGTGCCAGCAGTTCTGACAGGGTTCACTTTAACTATGGCTACACCTTC,CASSSDRVHFNYGYTF
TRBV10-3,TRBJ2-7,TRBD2,TGTGCCATCAGTCCTCCCTTAGCGGGTCGCTACGAGCAGTACTTC,CAISPPLAGRYEQYF
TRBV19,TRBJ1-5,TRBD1,TGTGCCAGTAGTCTTGGACAGGGGGCAGATCAGCCCCAGCATTTT,CASSLGQGADQPQHF
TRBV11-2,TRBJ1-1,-,TGTGCCAGCAGCTCTTTGAGTGAAGCTTTCTTT,CASSSLSEAFF
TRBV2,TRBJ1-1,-,TGTGCCAGCGGACAGTCGATCACTGAAGCTTTCTTT,CASGQSITEAFF
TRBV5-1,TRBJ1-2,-,TGCGCCAGCAGCTTTCTGACAGACTATGGCTACACCTTC,CASSFLTDYGYTF
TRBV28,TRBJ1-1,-,TGTGCCAGCAGACGGCTGATGGAAGCTTTCTTT,CASRRLMEAFF
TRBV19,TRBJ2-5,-,TGTGCCAGTAGTATAAAACGATTGGGGGCCCAGTACTTC,CASSIKRLGAQYF
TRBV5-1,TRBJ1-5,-,TGCGCCAGCAGCGCTGGACAGAGCAATCAGCCCCAGCATTTT,CASSAGQSNQPQHF
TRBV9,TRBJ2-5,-,TGTGCCAGCAGCGTAGGGCCGGCTAAAGGCGAGACCCAGTACTTC,CASSVGPAKGETQYF